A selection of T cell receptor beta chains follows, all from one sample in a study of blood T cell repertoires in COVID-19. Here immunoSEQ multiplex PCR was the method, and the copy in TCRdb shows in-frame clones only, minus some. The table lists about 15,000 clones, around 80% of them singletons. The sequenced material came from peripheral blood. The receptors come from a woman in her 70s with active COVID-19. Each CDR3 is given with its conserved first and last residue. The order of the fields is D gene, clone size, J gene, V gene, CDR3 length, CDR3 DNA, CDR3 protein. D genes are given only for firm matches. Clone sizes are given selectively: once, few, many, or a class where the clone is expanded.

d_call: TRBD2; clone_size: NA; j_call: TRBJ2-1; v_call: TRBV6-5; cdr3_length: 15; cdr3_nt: TGTGCCAGTCGGACTAGCGGGAGTGATTTGGATGAGCAGTTCTTC; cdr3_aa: CASRTSGSDLDEQFF
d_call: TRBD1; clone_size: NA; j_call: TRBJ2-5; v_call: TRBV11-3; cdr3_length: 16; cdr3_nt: TGTGCCAGCAGCTCGAGACAGGGGGCAGCGGTAGAGACCCAGTACTTC; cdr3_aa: CASSSRQGAAVETQYF
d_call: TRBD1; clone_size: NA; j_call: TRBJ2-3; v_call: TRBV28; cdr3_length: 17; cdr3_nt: TGTGCCAGCAGTTTTAAGTTCCTGGACAGGGGCTCACATACGCAGTATTTT; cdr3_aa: CASSFKFLDRGSHTQYF
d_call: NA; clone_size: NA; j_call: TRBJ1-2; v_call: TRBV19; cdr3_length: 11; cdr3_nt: TGTGCCAGTAGTAACATGGATGGCTACACCTTC; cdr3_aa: CASSNMDGYTF
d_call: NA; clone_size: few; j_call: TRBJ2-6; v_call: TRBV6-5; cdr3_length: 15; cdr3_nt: TGTGCCAGCAGTTACTCGGTGACAGGGGCCAACGTCCTGACTTTC; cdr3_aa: CASSYSVTGANVLTF
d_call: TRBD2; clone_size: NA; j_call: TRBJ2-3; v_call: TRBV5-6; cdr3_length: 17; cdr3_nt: TGTGCCAGCAGCCCTTCGCTCCTAGCGGTCCGCGGGTCTACGCAGTATTTT; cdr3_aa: CASSPSLLAVRGSTQYF
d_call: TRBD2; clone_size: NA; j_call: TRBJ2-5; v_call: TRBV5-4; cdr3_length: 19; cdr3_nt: TGTGCCAGCAGCTTGGAGGGGGAAGGACTAGCCCTAAAACGGGAGACCCAGTACTTC; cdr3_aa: CASSLEGEGLALKRETQYF
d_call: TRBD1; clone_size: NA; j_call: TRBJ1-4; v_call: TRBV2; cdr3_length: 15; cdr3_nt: TGTGCCAGCAAGGGACCCGACAGGGCAGCTGAAAAACTGTTTTTT; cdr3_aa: CASKGPDRAAEKLFF
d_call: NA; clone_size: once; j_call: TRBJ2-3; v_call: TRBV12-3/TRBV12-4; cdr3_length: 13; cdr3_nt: TGTGCCAGCAGCGAGGGGGGCACAGATACGCAGTATTTT; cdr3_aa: CASSEGGTDTQYF
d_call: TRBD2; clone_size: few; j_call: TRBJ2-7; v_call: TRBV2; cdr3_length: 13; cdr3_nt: TGTGCCAGCGAGGGTAGCGGGGGCTACGAGCAGTACTTC; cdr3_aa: CASEGSGGYEQYF
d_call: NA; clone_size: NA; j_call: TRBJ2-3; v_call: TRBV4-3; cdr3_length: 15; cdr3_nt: TGCGCCAGCAGTCTAGGGACGGAGGGGCCAGATACGCAGTATTTT; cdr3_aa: CASSLGTEGPDTQYF
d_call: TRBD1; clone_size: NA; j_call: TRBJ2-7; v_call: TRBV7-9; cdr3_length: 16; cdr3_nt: TGTGCCAGCAGCTTAGGAGGGACAGCGAGCTCCTACGAGCAGTACTTC; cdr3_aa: CASSLGGTASSYEQYF
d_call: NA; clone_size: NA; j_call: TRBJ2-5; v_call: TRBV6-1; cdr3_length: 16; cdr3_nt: TGTGCCAGCAGTGTCATGCAAGCCAGCGCACAAGAGACCCAGTACTTC; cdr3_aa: CASSVMQASAQETQYF
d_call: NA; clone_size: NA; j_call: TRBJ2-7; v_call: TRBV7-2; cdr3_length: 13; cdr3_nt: TGTGCCAGCAGCTCTGCGGGATCTGGGGAGCAGTACTTC; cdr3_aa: CASSSAGSGEQYF
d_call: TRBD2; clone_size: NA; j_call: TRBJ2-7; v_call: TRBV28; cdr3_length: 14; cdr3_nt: TGTGCCAGCAGTCTCCGCGGGACTACCTACGAGCAGTACTTC; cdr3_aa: CASSLRGTTYEQYF
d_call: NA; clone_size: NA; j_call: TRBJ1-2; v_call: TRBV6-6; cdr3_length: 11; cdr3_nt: TGTGCCAGCACCGACAGGAGAGGCTACACCTTC; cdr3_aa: CASTDRRGYTF
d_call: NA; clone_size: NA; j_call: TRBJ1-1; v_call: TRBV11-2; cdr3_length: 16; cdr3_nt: TGTGCCAGCAGTCCGGGAGGGGGGAATATGAACACTGAAGCTTTCTTT; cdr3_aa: CASSPGGGNMNTEAFF
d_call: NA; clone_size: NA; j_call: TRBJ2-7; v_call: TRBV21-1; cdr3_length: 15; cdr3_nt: TGTGCCAGCAGCTCCTGGGGCCCCCATACCTACGAGCAGTACTTC; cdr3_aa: CASSSWGPHTYEQYF
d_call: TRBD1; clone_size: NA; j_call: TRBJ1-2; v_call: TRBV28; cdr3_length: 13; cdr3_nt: TGTGCCAGCACTAGAGGACAGGACTTCGGCTACACCTTC; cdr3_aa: CASTRGQDFGYTF
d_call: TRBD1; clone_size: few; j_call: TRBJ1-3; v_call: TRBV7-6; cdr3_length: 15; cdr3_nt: TGTGCCAGCAGCACTAGGACAGGGACTGGAAACACCATATATTTT; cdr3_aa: CASSTRTGTGNTIYF
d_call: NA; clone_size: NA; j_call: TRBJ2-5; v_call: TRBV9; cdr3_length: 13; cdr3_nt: TGTGCCAGCAGCAGCCGACAATTGGAGACCCAGTACTTC; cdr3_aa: CASSSRQLETQYF
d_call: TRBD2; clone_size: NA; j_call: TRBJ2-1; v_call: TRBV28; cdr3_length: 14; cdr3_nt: TGTGCCAGCTCAGGCGGGAGTCCGGCCAATGAGCAGTTCTTC; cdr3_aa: CASSGGSPANEQFF
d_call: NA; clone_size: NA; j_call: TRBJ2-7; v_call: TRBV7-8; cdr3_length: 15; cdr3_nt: TGTGCCAGCAGCTTAGCGCGGGCCACTAACTACGAGCAGTACTTC; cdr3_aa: CASSLARATNYEQYF
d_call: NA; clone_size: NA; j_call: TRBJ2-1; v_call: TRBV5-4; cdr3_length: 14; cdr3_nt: TGTGCCAGCAGCCTGTACGGAGGGTTAGGCGAGCAGTTCTTC; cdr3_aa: CASSLYGGLGEQFF
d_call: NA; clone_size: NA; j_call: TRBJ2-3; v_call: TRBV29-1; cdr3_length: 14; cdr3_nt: TGCAGCGTGGAAAAAGCCGATAGCACAGATACGCAGTATTTT; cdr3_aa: CSVEKADSTDTQYF
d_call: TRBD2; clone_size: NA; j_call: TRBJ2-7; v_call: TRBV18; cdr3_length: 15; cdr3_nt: TGTGCCAGCTCAGCGACTAGCGGGAGGTCCTACGAGCAGTACTTC; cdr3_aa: CASSATSGRSYEQYF
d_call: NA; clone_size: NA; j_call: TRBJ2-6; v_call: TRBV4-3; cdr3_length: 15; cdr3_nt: TGCGCCAGCAGCCCTCTAAGCTCTGGGGCCAACGTCCTGACTTTC; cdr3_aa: CASSPLSSGANVLTF
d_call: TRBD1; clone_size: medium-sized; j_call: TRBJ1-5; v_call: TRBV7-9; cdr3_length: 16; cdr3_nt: TGTGCCAGCAGCTTAGCCCGGACAGGGGGCGATCAGCCCCAGCATTTT; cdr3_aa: CASSLARTGGDQPQHF
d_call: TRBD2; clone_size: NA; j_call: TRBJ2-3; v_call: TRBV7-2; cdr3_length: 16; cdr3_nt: TGTGCCAGCAGCCCAGGGACTAGCGGGAGCACAGATACGCAGTATTTT; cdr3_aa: CASSPGTSGSTDTQYF
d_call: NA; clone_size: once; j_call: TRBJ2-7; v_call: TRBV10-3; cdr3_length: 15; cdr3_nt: TGTGCCATCAGTGAGTCGGGGGGATCCCGAGGCGAGCAGTACTTC; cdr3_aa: CAISESGGSRGEQYF
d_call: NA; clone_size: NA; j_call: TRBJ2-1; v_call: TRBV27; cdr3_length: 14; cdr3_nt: TGTGCCAGCAGTGGCTGGAGCTCCTACAATGAGCAGTTCTTC; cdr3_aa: CASSGWSSYNEQFF
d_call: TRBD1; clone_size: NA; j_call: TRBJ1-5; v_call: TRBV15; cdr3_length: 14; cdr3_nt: TGTGCCACCAGCAGGGACAGGGGAGGCCAGCCCCAGCATTTT; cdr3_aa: CATSRDRGGQPQHF
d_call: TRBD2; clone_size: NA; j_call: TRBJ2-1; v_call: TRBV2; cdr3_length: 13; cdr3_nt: TGTGCCAGCAGTGCCGGGACTAGAGTTGAGCAGTTCTTC; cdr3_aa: CASSAGTRVEQFF
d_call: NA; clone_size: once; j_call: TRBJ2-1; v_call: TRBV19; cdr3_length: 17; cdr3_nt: TGTGCCAGTAGTAGGTCAGCGGGAGGGACAGGGTACAATGAGCAGTTCTTC; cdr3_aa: CASSRSAGGTGYNEQFF
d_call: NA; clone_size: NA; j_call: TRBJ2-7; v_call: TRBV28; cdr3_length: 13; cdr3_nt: TGTGCCAGCAGTTTAGCGGCGGTCTACGAGCAGTACTTC; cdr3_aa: CASSLAAVYEQYF
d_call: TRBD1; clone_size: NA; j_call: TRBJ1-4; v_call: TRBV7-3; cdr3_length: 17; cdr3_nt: TGTGTCAGCAGCTTCGGGACAGGGGGCGAGTCGGGTGAAAAACTGTTTTTT; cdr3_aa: CVSSFGTGGESGEKLFF